The clone carrying this T cell receptor beta chain has more than one count but fewer than ten. The antigen is unknown. In germline, CDR1 is DFQATT, CDR2 SNEGSKA (reference sequence). V shed 2 bases and J 7 bases; nucleotides not matched to a gene: 12. The length of the CDR3 is 16 residues. The data derive from a study of response to subunit inactivated influenza vaccine. The study, taken as a whole, reports: New T cells are recruited in small numbers by each seasonal influenza vaccination, according to the authors' suggestion.

Via MiXCR, TCRdb re-called the RT-PCR reads, giving one row per CDR3 protein. Of approximately 570,000 distinct CDR3 sequences listed, about 8% were seen once; the top ten hold 10% to 15%. The material sequenced was PBMCs from blood, taken less than 30 months after vaccination. This chain links TRBV20-1 with TRBJ2-2; 8 bases align to TRBD2. This sequence originates from a man aged 50 to 69 who received an inactivated influenza vaccine. The CDR3 here is CSARPTGGRGHGELFF. The CDR3 DNA reads as TGCAGTGCTAGACCAACGGGGGGGCGGGGGCACGGGGAGCTGTTTTTT.